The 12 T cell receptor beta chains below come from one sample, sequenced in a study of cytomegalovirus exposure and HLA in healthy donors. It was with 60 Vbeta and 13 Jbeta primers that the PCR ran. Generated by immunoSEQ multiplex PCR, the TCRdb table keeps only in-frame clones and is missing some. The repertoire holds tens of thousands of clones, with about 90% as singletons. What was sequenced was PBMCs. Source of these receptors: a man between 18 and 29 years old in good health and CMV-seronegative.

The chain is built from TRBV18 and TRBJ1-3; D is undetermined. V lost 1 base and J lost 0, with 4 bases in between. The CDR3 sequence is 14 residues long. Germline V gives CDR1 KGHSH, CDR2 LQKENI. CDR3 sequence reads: CASSPQSSGNTIYF. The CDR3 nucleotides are TGTGCCAGCTCACCACAGAGCTCTGGAAACACCATATATTTT.

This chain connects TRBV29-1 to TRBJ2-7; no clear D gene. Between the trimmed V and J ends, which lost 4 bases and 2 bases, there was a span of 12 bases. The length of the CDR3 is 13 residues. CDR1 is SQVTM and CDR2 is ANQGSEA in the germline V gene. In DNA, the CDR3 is TGCAGCGTTGTCAGCGAACCTGCCTACGAGCAGTACTTC. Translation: CSVVSEPAYEQYF.

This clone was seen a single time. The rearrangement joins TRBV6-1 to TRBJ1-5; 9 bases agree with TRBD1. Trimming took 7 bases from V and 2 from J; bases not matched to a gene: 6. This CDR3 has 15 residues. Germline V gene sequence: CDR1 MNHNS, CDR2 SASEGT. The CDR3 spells CASNPTGGGNQPQHF. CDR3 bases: TGTGCCAGCAACCCGACAGGGGGAGGCAATCAGCCCCAGCATTTT.

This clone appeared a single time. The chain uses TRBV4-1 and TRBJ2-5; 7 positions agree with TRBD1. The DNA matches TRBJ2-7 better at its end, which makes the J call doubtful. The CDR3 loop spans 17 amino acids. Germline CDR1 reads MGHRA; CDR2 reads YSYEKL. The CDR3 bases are TGCGCCAGCAGCCAAGACCTGGGACAGAGTTACAACTACGAGCAGTACTTC. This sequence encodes CASSQDLGQSYNYEQYF.

DNA of the CDR3: TGTGCCAGCAGCCACGTGGAGGGCCGGGGAGATGAGCAGTTCTTC. The encoded protein is CASSHVEGRGDEQFF. V is TRBV11-2 and J is TRBJ2-1, with D possibly TRBD2 on 6 matching bases. Germline CDR1 is SGHAT and CDR2 is FQNNGV. CDR3 length: 15 residues. The ends were cut back, 5 bases at V and 8 bases at J, with 19 bases in the middle.

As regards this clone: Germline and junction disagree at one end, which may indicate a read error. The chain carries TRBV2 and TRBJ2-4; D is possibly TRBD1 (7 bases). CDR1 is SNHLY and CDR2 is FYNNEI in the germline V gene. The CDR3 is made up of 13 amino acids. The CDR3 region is CASSEAPGRDSKF. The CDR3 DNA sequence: TGTGCCAGCAGTGAAGCGCCTGGGCGGGACAGCAAATTC.

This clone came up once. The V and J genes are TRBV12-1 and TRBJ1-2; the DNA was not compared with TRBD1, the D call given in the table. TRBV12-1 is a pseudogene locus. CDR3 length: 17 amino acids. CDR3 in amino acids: CASSTLGTGMVNYGYTF. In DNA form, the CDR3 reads TGTGCCAGCAGCACCCTAGGGACAGGGATGGTAAACTATGGCTACACCTTC.

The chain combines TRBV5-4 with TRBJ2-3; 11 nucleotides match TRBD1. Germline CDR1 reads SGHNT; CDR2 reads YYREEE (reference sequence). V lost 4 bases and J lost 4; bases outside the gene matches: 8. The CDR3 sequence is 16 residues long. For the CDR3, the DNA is TGTGCCAGCAGCCTAGGGACAGGGGGTGCCCCAGATACGCAGTATTTT. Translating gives CASSLGTGGAPDTQYF.

The CDR3 sequence is CASRAPGLSTYEQYF. Written as DNA, the CDR3 is TGTGCCAGCAGGGCACCGGGACTAAGCACCTACGAGCAGTACTTC. This chain joins TRBV28 and TRBJ2-7; TRBD2 matches at 7 bases. The trim removed 6 bases at V and 2 bases at J, leaving 10 bases unmatched. The CDR3 consists of 15 residues. In germline, CDR1 is MDHEN, CDR2 SYDVKM.

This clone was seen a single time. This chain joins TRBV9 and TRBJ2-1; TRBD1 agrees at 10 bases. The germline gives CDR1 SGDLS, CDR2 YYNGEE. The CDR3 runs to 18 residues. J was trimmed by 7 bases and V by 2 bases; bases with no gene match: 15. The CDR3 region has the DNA TGTGCCAGCAGCGTTTTGGAGGGACAGGGGTTGGGAGGGAATGAGCAGTTCTTC. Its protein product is CASSVLEGQGLGGNEQFF.

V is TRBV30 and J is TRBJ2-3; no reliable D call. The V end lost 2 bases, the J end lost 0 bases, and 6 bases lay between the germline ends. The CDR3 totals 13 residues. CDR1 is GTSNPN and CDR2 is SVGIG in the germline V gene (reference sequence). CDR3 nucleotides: TGTGCCTGGAGTCCTACTAGCACAGATACGCAGTATTTT. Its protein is CAWSPTSTDTQYF.

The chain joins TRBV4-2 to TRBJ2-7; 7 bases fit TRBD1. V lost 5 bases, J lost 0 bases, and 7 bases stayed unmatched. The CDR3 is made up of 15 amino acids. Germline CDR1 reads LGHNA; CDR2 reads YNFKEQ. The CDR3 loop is CASSASTGISYEQYF. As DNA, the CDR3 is TGTGCCAGCAGCGCGTCGACAGGGATCTCCTACGAGCAGTACTTC.